This T cell receptor (beta chain) was recovered during a study of early T cells in non-severe SARS-CoV-2 infection. Germline V gene sequence: CDR1 MNHEY, CDR2 SVGAGI. This CDR3 has 11 residues. In the case of this clonotype: One end of the junction is discordant with germline, which a read error may explain.

TCRdb redid the calling of the 5' RACE reads with MiXCR, one entry per CDR3 protein. Of some 36,000 distinct CDR3 sequences listed, roughly 6.3% are singletons. This TCR was sampled from an adult who was a healthcare worker with PCR-confirmed SARS-CoV-2 infection or an uninfected control (not recorded which). Sequenced: whole blood. This chain links TRBV6-5 with TRBJ2-3; D gene uncertain. CDR3 protein: CASGYTNTQYF. The CDR3 DNA sequence: TGTGCCAGCGGTTACACCAATACGCAGTATTTT.